The 2 T cell receptor beta chains below were found in one sample sequenced in a study of cytomegalovirus exposure and HLA in healthy donors. The primer mix had 60 Vbeta and 13 Jbeta primers. Using immunoSEQ multiplex PCR, the repertoire was profiled, and TCRdb retains in-frame clones only, with some absent. Among about 100,000 clones listed, about 68% were seen once. Sequencing used PBMCs. These receptors were collected from a man aged 25-40 years in good health and CMV-seropositive.

This rearrangement joins TRBV27 to TRBJ1-4; D ambiguous. This CDR3 has 16 amino acids. Deletions cut 5 bases from V and 10 bases from J, with 23 bases between. Germline CDR1 is MNHEY and CDR2 is SMNVEV (reference sequence). DNA of the CDR3: TGTGCCAGCAGTCCCCAGACCCGCGACCGAAGCGTAAAACTGTTTTTT. Residues: CASSPQTRDRSVKLFF.

The chain is built from TRBV12-1 and TRBJ1-2. TRBV12-1 is annotated as a pseudogene. The CDR3 loop spans 13 amino acids. The CDR3 nucleotides read TGTGCCAGCCCAGCGGGGGGCATCTATGGCTACACCTTC. This sequence encodes CASPAGGIYGYTF.